This TCR beta chain was recorded in a study of blood T cells in healthy people across ages. The CDR3 extends over 14 amino acids. Germline values: CDR1 DFQATT, CDR2 SNEGSKA (reference sequence). The V segment lost 5 bases and the J segment 10 bases; nucleotides outside the gene matches: 10. Combining a sample-barcoded 5' primer with a J-beta primer mix, a second PCR ran for 7 to 11 cycles. TCRdb processed the 5' RACE reads anew with MiXCR; each CDR3 protein has one entry. There are around 800,000 distinct CDR3 sequences in the sample; about half occur only once, and 15% to 20% lies in the top ten. This chain links TRBV20-1 with TRBJ2-1; TRBD2 matches 11 bases. Sequences were obtained from blood. The source of this sequence is a man aged 80 or over in good health. CDR3 protein: CSAELAGVGREQFF. In DNA, the CDR3 is TGCAGTGCTGAACTAGCGGGAGTTGGGAGGGAGCAGTTCTTC.